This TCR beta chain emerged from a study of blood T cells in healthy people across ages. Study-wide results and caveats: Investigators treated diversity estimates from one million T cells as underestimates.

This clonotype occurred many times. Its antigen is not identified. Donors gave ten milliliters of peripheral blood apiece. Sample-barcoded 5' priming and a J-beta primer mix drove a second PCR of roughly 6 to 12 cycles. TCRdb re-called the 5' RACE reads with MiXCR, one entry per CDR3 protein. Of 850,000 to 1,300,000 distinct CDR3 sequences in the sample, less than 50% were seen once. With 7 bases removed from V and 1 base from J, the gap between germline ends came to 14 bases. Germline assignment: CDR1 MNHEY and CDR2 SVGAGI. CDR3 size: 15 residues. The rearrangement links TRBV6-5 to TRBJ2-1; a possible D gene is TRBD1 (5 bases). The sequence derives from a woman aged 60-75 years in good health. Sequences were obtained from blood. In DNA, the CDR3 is TGTGCCAGCAATCCAACCCAGGGATCCTACAATGAGCAGTTCTTC. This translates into CASNPTQGSYNEQFF.